This is a list of T cell receptor beta chains from one sample in a study of cytomegalovirus exposure and HLA in healthy donors. The data were produced by immunoSEQ multiplex PCR, yet TCRdb's version contains in-frame clones alone and is incomplete. The clone table shows around 150,000 clones, with the ten largest holding roughly 2.7%. Sequencing was done on a sample of PBMCs. These receptors were collected from a middle-aged man in good health and CMV-seronegative. Both conserved end residues are part of each CDR3. The D gene is left open where the match is weak.

cdr3_length	d_call	v_call	j_call	cdr3_nt	cdr3_aa
13	NA	TRBV15	TRBJ2-5	TGTGCCACCAGCAACTCGAGGTGGGAGACCCAGTACTTC	CATSNSRWETQYF
18	TRBD2	TRBV5-6	TRBJ2-3	TGTGCCAGCAGCTTGATAGGTTCAAGCGGGGGGGAGACAGATACGCAGTATTTT	CASSLIGSSGGETDTQYF
13	NA	TRBV6-5	TRBJ2-7	TGTGCCAGTTCCCGGGGGGCCCTTGGCGAGCAGTACTTC	CASSRGALGEQYF
19	TRBD1	TRBV6-1	TRBJ2-6	TGTGCCAGCAGTGAAGCCGTCGACAGGGGAAGCTCTGGGGCCAACGTCCTGACTTTC	CASSEAVDRGSSGANVLTF
15	NA	TRBV5-1	TRBJ1-1	TGCGCCAGCAGTTCAGGGCCAGGGGAAGGCACTGAAGCTTTCTTT	CASSSGPGEGTEAFF
14	TRBD1	TRBV6-1	TRBJ1-2	TGTGCCAGCAGTGAAGGCCCAGGGGGCAATGGCTACACCTTC	CASSEGPGGNGYTF
14	TRBD2	TRBV7-9	TRBJ2-1	TGTGCCAGCAGCTCAAGCGGGGGGGCTAATGAGCAGTTCTTC	CASSSSGGANEQFF
12	NA	TRBV7-2	TRBJ1-5	TGTGCCAGCAGCCGACAAAATCAGCCCCAGCATTTT	CASSRQNQPQHF
13	NA	TRBV5-1	TRBJ1-2	TGCGCCAGCAGCCCGGGGAGTAACTATGGCTACACCTTC	CASSPGSNYGYTF
13	NA	TRBV9	TRBJ2-7	TGTGCCAGCAGCGTATTGGAGGGTTACGAGCAGTACTTC	CASSVLEGYEQYF
13	NA	TRBV5-4	TRBJ2-2	TGTGCCAGCAGCTTTGGGCTTACCGGGGAGCTGTTTTTT	CASSFGLTGELFF
13	TRBD1	TRBV19	TRBJ1-1	TGTGCCAGTAGTATGACAGGGTACGCTGAAGCTTTCTTT	CASSMTGYAEAFF
15	TRBD2	TRBV6-5	TRBJ2-1	TGTGCCAGCAGTCGTACTAGCGGAGTTTACAATGAGCAGTTCTTC	CASSRTSGVYNEQFF
13	NA	TRBV7-2	TRBJ2-5	TGTGCCAGCAGCTTAGGACTAAGAGAGACCCAGTACTTC	CASSLGLRETQYF
15	TRBD1	TRBV4-1	TRBJ1-2	TGCGCCAGCAGCCAAGCCGGGACAGCCCCCTATGGCTACACCTTC	CASSQAGTAPYGYTF
14	TRBD1	TRBV6-5	TRBJ2-3	TGTGCCAGCAGTCAACGACAGGGGGCGAATACGCAGTATTTT	CASSQRQGANTQYF
15	NA	TRBV7-9	TRBJ1-1	TGTGCCAGCAGCTTAGATGGGAGTTTGAACACTGAAGCTTTCTTT	CASSLDGSLNTEAFF